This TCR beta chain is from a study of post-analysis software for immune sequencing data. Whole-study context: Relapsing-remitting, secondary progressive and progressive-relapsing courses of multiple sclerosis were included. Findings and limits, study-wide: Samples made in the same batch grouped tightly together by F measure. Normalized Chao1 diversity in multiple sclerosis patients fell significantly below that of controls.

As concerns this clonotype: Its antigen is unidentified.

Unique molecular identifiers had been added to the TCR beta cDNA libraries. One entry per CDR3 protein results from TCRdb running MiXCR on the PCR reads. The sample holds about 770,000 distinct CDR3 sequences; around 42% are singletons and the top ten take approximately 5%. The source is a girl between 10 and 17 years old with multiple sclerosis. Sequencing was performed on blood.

This CDR3 reads CASSWRTGPDTQYF. The CDR3 nucleotides are TGTGCCAGCAGCTGGAGGACAGGGCCAGATACGCAGTATTTT. The genes are TRBV7-2 and TRBJ2-3, with 8 bases that match TRBD1. Trimming removed 4 bases from V and 4 bases from J; junction bases left unmatched: 4. Germline V gene lookup returns CDR1 SGHTA and CDR2 FQGNSA. The CDR3 length is 14 residues.